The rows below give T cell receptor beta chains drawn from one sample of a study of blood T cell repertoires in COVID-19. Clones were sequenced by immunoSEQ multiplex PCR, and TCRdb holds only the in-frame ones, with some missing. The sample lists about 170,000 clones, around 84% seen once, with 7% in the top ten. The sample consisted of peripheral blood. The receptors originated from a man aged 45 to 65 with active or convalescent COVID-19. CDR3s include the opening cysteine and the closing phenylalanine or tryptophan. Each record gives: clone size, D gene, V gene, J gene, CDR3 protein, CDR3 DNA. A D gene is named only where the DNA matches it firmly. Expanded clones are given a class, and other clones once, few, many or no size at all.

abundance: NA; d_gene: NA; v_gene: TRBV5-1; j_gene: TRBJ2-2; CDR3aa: CASSYRQNTAGELFF; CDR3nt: TGCGCCAGCAGCTACCGACAGAACACTGCCGGGGAGCTGTTTTTT
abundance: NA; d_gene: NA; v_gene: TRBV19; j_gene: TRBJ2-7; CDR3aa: CASSIGGNYEQYF; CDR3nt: TGTGCCAGTAGTATAGGGGGCAACTACGAGCAGTACTTC
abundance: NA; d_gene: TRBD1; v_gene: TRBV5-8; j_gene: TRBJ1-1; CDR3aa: CASSWEQGIGEAFF; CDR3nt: TGTGCCAGCAGCTGGGAACAGGGGATCGGTGAAGCTTTCTTT
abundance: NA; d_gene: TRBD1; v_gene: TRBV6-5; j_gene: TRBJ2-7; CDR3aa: CASSYPDRFSYEQYF; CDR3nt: TGTGCCAGCAGTTACCCGGACAGGTTCTCCTACGAGCAGTACTTC
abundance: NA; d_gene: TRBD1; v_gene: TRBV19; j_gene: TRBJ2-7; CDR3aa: CASSAFDRGYSYEQYF; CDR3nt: TGTGCCAGTAGTGCCTTCGACAGGGGGTACTCCTACGAGCAGTACTTC
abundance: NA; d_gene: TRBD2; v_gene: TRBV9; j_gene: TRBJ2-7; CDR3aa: CASSGGLAPYEQYF; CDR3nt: TGTGCCAGCAGCGGGGGACTAGCGCCCTACGAGCAGTACTTC
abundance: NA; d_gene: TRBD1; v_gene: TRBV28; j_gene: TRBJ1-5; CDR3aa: CASSLLPGGLNQPQHF; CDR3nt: TGTGCCAGCAGTTTATTGCCAGGGGGCCTCAATCAGCCCCAGCATTTT
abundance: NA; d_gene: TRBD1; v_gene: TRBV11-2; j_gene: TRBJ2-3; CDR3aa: CASSAGQARDTQYF; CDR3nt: TGTGCCAGCAGCGCAGGACAGGCGAGAGATACGCAGTATTTT
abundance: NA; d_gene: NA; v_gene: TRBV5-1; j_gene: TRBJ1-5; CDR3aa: CASSLPGDNQPQHF; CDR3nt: TGCGCCAGCAGCCTCCCGGGGGACAATCAGCCCCAGCATTTT
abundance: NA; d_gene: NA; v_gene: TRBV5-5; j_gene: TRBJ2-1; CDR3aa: CASSLAPLVDNEQFF; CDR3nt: TGTGCCAGCAGCTTGGCCCCACTAGTCGACAATGAGCAGTTCTTC
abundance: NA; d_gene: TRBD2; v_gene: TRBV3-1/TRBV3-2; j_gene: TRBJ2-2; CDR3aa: CASSQVPGLGSGELFF; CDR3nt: TGTGCCAGCAGCCAGGTGCCGGGACTAGGGTCCGGGGAGCTGTTTTTT
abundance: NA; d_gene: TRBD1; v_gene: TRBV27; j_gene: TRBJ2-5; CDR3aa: CASNGGGQGEETQYF; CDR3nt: TGTGCCAGCAACGGAGGGGGACAGGGGGAAGAGACCCAGTACTTC
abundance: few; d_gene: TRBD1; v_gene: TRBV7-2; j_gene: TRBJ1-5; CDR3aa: CASSQGDRGLSNQPQHF; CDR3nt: TGTGCCAGCAGCCAGGGGGACAGGGGGTTAAGCAATCAGCCCCAGCATTTT
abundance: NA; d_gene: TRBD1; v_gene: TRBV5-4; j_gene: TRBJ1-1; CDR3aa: CASSRKDRDNTEAFF; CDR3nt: TGTGCCAGCAGCCGAAAAGACAGGGATAACACTGAAGCTTTCTTT
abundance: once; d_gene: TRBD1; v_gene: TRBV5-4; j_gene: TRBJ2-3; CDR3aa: CASSFPLDRVITDTQYF; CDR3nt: TGTGCCAGCAGCTTTCCCCTGGACAGGGTGATTACAGATACGCAGTATTTT
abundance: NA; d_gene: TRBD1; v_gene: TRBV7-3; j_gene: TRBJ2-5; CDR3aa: CASSQSSRDREETQYF; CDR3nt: TGTGCCAGCAGCCAAAGCTCGAGGGACAGAGAAGAGACCCAGTACTTC
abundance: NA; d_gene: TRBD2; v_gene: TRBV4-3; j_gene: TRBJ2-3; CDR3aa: CASSQALWSGGDTDTQYF; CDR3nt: TGCGCCAGCAGCCAAGCCCTTTGGAGCGGGGGGGACACAGATACGCAGTATTTT
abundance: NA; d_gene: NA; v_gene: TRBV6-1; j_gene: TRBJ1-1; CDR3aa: CASSEFRRANTEAFF; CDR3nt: TGTGCCAGCAGTGAGTTCCGCAGGGCGAACACTGAAGCTTTCTTT
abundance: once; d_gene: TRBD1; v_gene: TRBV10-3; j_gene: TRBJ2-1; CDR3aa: CAISGAQQGAGDNEQFF; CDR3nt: TGTGCCATCAGTGGGGCCCAACAGGGGGCAGGGGACAATGAGCAGTTCTTC
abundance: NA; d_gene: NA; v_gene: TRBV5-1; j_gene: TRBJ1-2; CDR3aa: CASSINGRDKSHGYTF; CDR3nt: TGCGCCAGCAGCATCAACGGCCGGGACAAAAGCCATGGCTACACCTTC
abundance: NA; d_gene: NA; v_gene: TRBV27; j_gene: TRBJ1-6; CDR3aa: CASSARGTAPLHF; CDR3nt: TGTGCCAGCAGCGCCCGGGGAACGGCCCCCCTCCACTTT
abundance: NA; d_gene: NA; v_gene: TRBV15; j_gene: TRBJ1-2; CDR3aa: CATSRGPSQGYGYTF; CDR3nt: TGTGCCACCAGCAGAGGACCCTCTCAGGGATATGGCTACACCTTC
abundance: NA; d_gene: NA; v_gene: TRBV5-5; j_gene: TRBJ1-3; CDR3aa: CASSLGQNYPGNTIYF; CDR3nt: TGTGCCAGCAGCTTGGGACAGAATTATCCTGGAAACACCATATATTTT
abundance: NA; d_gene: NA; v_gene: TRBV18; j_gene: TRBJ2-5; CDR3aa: CASSPEETQYF; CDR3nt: TGTGCCAGCTCACCCGAAGAGACCCAGTACTTC
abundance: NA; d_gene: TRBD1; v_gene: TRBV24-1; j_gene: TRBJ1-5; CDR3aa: CATSDPTGGNNQPQHF; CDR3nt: TGTGCCACCAGTGACCCAACAGGGGGCAACAATCAGCCCCAGCATTTT
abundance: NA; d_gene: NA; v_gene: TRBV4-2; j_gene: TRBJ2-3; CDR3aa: CASSPAGATTDTQYF; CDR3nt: TGTGCCAGCAGCCCGGCGGGGGCCACCACAGATACGCAGTATTTT
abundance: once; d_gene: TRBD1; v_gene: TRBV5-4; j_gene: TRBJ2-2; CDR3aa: CASSRTGGSGTGELFF; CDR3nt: TGTGCCAGCAGCAGGACAGGGGGTAGTGGCACCGGGGAGCTGTTTTTT
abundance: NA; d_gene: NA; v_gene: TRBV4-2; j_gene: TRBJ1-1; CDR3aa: CASSQGRMNTEAFF; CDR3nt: TGTGCCAGCAGCCAAGGCAGAATGAACACTGAAGCTTTCTTT
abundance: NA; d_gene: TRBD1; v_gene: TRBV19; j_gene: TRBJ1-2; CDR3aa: CASSNQDRGIGYTF; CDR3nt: TGTGCCAGTAGTAACCAGGACAGGGGGATCGGCTACACCTTC
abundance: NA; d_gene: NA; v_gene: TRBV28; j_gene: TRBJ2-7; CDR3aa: CASSSPGRQETAYEQYF; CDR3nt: TGTGCCAGCAGTTCCCCCGGGCGACAGGAGACCGCCTACGAGCAGTACTTC
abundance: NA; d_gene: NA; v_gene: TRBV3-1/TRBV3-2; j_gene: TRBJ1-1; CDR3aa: CASSQLTGNTEAFF; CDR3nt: TGTGCCAGCAGCCAACTAACAGGGAACACTGAAGCTTTCTTT